This T cell receptor (beta chain) was obtained from a study of CD8 T cells in ankylosing spondylitis. This clonotype was detected ten times or more. Its matching antigen is unknown. In making TCR beta libraries, quantitative 5'-RACE with molecular barcodes was used. Via MiXCR, TCRdb re-called the 5' RACE reads, giving one row per CDR3 protein. The sample holds some 220,000 distinct CDR3 sequences; roughly 6.6% are singletons and the top ten take 14%. Overall study results and limits: The study identified a TCR beta motif of under ten highly homologous variants that appeared characteristic of ankylosing spondylitis blood. The disease-linked clones had a CD8+ phenotype and low blood frequencies. Significant enrichment of disease-linked clones was reported in matched ankylosing spondylitis synovial fluid.

Germline V gene sequence: CDR1 MNHEY, CDR2 SMNVEV (reference sequence). V dropped 6 bases and J dropped 6 bases, with 12 bases sitting between them. This CDR3 spans 12 amino acids. The specimen sequenced was blood, either unsorted or a sorted T cell fraction (not recorded which). The chain has TRBV27 and TRBJ2-7, with D uncertain. This receptor was taken from a male donor with ankylosing spondylitis. The CDR3 loop is CASSPTKSEQYF. In DNA form, the CDR3 reads TGTGCCAGCAGCCCCACTAAAAGCGAGCAGTACTTC.